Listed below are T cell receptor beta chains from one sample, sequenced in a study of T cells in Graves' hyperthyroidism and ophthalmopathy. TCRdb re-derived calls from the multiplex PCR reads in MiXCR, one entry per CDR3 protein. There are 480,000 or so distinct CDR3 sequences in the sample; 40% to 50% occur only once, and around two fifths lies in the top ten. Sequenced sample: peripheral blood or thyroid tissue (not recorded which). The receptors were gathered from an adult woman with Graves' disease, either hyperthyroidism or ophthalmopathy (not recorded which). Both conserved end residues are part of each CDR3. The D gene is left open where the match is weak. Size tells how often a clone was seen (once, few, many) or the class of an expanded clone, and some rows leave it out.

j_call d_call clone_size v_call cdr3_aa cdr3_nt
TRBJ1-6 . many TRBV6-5 CASSYVRGDSPLHF TGTGCCAGCAGTTACGTTCGGGGGGATTCACCCCTCCACTTT
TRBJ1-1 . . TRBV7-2 CASSCRRLEAFF TGTGCCAGCAGCTGTCGACGGCTTGAAGCTTTCTTT
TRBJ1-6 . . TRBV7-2 CASSLLQSNSPLHF TGTGCCAGCAGCTTGCTTCAGAGTAATTCACCCCTCCACTTT
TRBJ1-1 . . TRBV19 CASRAYAEAFF TGTGCCAGTAGGGCCTACGCTGAAGCTTTCTTT
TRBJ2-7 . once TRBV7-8 CASSQTRGRRGEQYF TGTGCCAGCAGCCAAACACGGGGGAGACGAGGGGAGCAGTACTTC
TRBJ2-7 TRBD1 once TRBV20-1 CSATDREPYEQYF TGCAGTGCTACGGACAGGGAGCCCTACGAGCAGTACTTC
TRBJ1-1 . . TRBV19 CATKEQRHNTEAFF TGTGCCACTAAGGAGCAACGTCACAACACTGAAGCTTTCTTT
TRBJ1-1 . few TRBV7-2 CASSLAAGWNTEAFF TGTGCCAGCAGCTTGGCCGCGGGGTGGAACACTGAAGCTTTCTTT
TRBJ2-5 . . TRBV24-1 CATSDPGPNQETQYF TGTGCCACCAGTGACCCGGGACCAAACCAGGAGACCCAGTACTTC
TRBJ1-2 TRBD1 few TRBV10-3 CAMTGTTANTF TGTGCCATGACAGGGACCACCGCCAACACCTTC
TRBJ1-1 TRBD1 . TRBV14 CASSLTDRGDTEAFF TGTGCCAGCTCACTCACGGACAGGGGAGACACTGAAGCTTTCTTT
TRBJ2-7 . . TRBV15 CATSPTAGSREQYF TGTGCCACCAGCCCCACGGCGGGGTCTCGGGAGCAGTACTTC
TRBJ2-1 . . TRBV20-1 CSATGLKNEQFF TGCAGTGCTACGGGGCTTAAGAATGAGCAGTTCTTC
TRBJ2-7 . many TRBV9 CASSVGVGNDEQYF TGTGCCAGCAGCGTAGGGGTCGGGAACGACGAGCAGTACTTC
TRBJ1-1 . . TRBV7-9 CASSSGESSNTEAFF TGTGCCAGCAGCTCGGGGGAATCTTCGAACACTGAAGCTTTCTTT
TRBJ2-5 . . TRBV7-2 CASSRDGKQETQYF TGTGCCAGCAGCCGGGACGGAAAACAAGAGACCCAGTACTTC
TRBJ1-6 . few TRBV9 CASSVAPDSPLHF TGTGCCAGCAGCGTAGCTCCGGATTCACCCCTCCACTTT
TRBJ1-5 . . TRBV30 CAWSVQGRVQPQHF TGTGCCTGGAGTGTGCAGGGACGCGTTCAGCCCCAGCATTTT
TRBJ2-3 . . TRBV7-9 CASSSRTPSTDTQYF TGTGCCAGCAGCTCCAGAACACCGAGCACAGATACGCAGTATTTT
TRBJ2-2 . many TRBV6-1 CASFQSNTGELFF TGTGCCAGCTTCCAATCGAACACCGGGGAGCTGTTTTTT
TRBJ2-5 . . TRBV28 CASSLDSGAQYF TGTGCCAGCAGTTTAGATTCGGGGGCCCAGTACTTC
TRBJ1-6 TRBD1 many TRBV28 CASTGGQGNSPLHF TGTGCCAGCACCGGGGGACAGGGCAATTCACCCCTCCACTTT
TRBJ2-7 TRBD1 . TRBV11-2 CASSVTGGSSYEQYF TGTGCCAGCAGCGTGACAGGGGGAAGCTCCTACGAGCAGTACTTC
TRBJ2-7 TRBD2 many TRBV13 CASSSGLAGYEQYF TGTGCCAGCAGCTCGGGACTAGCAGGCTACGAGCAGTACTTC
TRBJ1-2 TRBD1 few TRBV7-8 CASSLGPLGQGGYTF TGTGCCAGCAGCTTAGGTCCATTGGGACAGGGTGGCTACACCTTC
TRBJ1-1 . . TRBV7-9 CASSSVRSGSSFLF TGTGCCAGCAGCTCGGTTCGGAGCGGGAGTTCTTTTCTCTTT
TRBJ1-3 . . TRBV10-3 CAIKGVSGNTIYF TGTGCCATCAAGGGGGTCTCTGGAAACACCATATATTTT
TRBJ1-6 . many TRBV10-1 CASSEGGRWDSPLHF TGCGCCAGCAGTGAGGGGGGCAGGTGGGATTCACCCCTCCACTTT
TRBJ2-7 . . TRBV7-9 CASTRWGTGLYEQYF TGTGCCAGCACTCGATGGGGAACAGGGCTCTACGAGCAGTACTTC
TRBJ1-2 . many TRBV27 CASSPKQPNYGYTF TGTGCCAGCAGCCCAAAACAGCCTAACTATGGCTACACCTTC
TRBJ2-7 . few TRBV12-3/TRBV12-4 CASSLYTHTYEQYF TGTGCCAGCAGTTTATATACCCACACCTACGAGCAGTACTTC
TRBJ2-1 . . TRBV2 CASSALDQPYNEQFF TGTGCCAGCAGTGCATTAGACCAGCCTTACAATGAGCAGTTCTTC
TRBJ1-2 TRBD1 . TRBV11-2 CASSLSSGTGGYTF TGTGCCAGCAGCTTATCGTCCGGGACAGGTGGCTACACCTTC
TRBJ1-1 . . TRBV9 CASSVDTLNTEAFF TGTGCCAGCAGCGTAGACACCTTGAACACTGAAGCTTTCTTT
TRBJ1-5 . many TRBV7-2 CASSLAQGRGSTKPQHF TGTGCCAGCAGCTTAGCGCAGGGTAGGGGCTCAACTAAGCCCCAGCATTTT
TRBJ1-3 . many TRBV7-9 CASSLFYTGPSSGNTIYF TGTGCCAGCAGCTTATTCTATACTGGACCGTCCTCTGGAAACACCATATATTTT
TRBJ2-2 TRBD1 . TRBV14 CASSRTGQTRELFF TGTGCCAGCAGCCGGACGGGACAGACGAGGGAGCTGTTTTTT
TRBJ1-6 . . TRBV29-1 CSQVGVGSDSPLHF TGCAGCCAAGTCGGGGTGGGGAGTGATTCACCCCTCCACTTT
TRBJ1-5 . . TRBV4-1 CASSQVIQNSNQPQHF TGCGCCAGCAGCCAAGTGATTCAGAATAGCAATCAGCCCCAGCATTTT
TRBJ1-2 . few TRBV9 CASSARDTSGDDGYTF TGTGCCAGCAGCGCCCGGGACACTTCCGGGGACGATGGCTACACCTTC
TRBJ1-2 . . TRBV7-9 CASSQVQGNGYTF TGTGCCAGCAGCCAGGTGCAGGGTAATGGCTACACCTTC
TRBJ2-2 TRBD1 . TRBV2 CASNGRGLGTGELFF TGTGCCAGCAACGGCAGGGGGCTTGGCACCGGGGAGCTGTTTTTT
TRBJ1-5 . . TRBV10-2 CASGGFGKYSNQPQHF TGCGCCAGCGGGGGGTTTGGGAAATATAGCAATCAGCCCCAGCATTTT
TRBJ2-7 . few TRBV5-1 CASSPEGSAYEQYF TGCGCCAGCAGCCCCGAGGGGTCAGCCTACGAGCAGTACTTC
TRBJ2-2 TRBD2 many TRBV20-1 CSAITSGSVGELFF TGCAGTGCTATAACTAGCGGGAGCGTCGGGGAGCTGTTTTTT
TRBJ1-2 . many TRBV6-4 CASSPGSSRYTF TGTGCCAGCAGCCCAGGGAGTAGTCGCTACACCTTC
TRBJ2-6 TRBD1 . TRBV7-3 CASSGGTGFGANVLTF TGTGCCAGCAGCGGCGGGACAGGGTTCGGGGCCAACGTCCTGACTTTC
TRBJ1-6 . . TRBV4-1 CASSPETGSPLHF TGCGCCAGCAGCCCTGAGACCGGTTCACCCCTCCACTTT
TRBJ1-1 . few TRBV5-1 CASSQDRYRAFF TGCGCCAGCAGCCAGGACCGGTATAGGGCTTTCTTT
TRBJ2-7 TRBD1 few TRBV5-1 CASRPQGARYEQYF TGCGCCAGCAGACCACAGGGGGCGCGCTACGAGCAGTACTTC
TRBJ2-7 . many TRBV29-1 CSVEKVLAGVYEQYF TGCAGCGTGGAGAAGGTTCTGGCAGGGGTTTACGAGCAGTACTTC
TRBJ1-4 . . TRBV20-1 CSARSANEKLFF TGCAGTGCTAGGTCTGCAAATGAAAAACTGTTTTTT
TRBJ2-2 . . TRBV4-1 CASSQGHQMNTGELFF TGCGCCAGCAGCCAAGGTCATCAGATGAACACCGGGGAGCTGTTTTTT
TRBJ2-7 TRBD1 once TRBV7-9 CASSLVEDRGEQYF TGTGCCAGCAGCTTAGTCGAGGACAGGGGCGAGCAGTACTTC
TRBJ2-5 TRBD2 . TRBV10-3 CATQVAGREETQYF TGTGCCACCCAAGTAGCGGGACGGGAGGAGACCCAGTACTTC
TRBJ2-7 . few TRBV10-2 CASSQARSYEQYF TGCGCCAGCAGCCAAGCGAGATCCTACGAGCAGTACTTC
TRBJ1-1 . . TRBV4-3 CASSQDYGDTEAFF TGCGCCAGCAGCCAAGATTACGGGGACACTGAAGCTTTCTTT
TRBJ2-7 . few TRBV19 CASRTQGRSGYEQYF TGTGCCAGTAGAACACAGGGTCGGTCCGGCTACGAGCAGTACTTC
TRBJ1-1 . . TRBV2 CASRTWSLNTEAFF TGTGCCAGCAGGACCTGGAGTCTGAACACTGAAGCTTTCTTT